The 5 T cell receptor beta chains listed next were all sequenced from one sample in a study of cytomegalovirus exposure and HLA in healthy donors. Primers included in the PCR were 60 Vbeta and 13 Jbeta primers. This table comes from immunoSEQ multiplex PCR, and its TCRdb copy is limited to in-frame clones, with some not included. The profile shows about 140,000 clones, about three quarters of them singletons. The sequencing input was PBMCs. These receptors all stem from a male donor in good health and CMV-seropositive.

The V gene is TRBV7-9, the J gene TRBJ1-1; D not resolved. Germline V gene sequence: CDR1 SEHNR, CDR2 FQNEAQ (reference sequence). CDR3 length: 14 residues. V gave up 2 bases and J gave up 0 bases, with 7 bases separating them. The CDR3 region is CASSLPGLNTEAFF. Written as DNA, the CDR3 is TGTGCCAGCAGCTTACCAGGCCTGAACACTGAAGCTTTCTTT.

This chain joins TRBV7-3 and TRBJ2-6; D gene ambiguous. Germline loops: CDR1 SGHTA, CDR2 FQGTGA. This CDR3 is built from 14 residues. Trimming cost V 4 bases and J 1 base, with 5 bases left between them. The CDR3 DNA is TGTGCCAGCAGCTCTTTGTCTGGGGCCAACGTCCTGACTTTC. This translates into CASSSLSGANVLTF.

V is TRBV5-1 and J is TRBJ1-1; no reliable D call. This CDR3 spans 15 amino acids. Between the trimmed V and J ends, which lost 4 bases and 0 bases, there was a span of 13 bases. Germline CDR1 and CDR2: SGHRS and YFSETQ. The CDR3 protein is CASSHGPTVNTEAFF. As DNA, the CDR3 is TGCGCCAGCAGCCACGGTCCCACAGTGAACACTGAAGCTTTCTTT.

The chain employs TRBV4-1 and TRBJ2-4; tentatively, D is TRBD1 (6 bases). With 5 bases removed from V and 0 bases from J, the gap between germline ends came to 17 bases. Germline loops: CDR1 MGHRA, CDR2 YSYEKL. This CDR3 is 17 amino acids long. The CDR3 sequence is CASSRGSLDLAKNIQYF. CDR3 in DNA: TGCGCCAGCAGCAGGGGGTCCCTCGACCTAGCCAAAAACATTCAGTACTTC.

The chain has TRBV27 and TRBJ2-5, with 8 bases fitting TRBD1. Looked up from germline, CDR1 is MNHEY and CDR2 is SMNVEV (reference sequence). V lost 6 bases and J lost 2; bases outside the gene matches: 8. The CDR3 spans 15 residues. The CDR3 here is CASRPLGTGQETQYF. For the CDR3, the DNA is TGTGCCAGCAGGCCCTTAGGGACAGGTCAAGAGACCCAGTACTTC.